These 27 T cell receptor beta chains share one sample of origin, sequenced in a study of blood T cell repertoires in COVID-19. Produced via immunoSEQ multiplex PCR; TCRdb's table is partial and in-frame only. There are around 150,000 clones in the sample; 60% to 80% occur only once, and around 2.7% lies in the top ten. The material sequenced was peripheral blood. The receptor source for this set is a man between 65 and 85 years old with acute or convalescent COVID-19.

Only a few counts were recorded for this clone. This chain joins TRBV6-2 or TRBV6-3 and TRBJ2-1; D may be TRBD2 (6 bases). Germline V gene sequence: CDR1 MNHEY, CDR2 SVGEGT. The CDR3 length is 15 residues. V was shortened by 6 bases and J by 4 bases, with 16 bases between the two germline ends. The CDR3 reads CASSDAAGWYNEQFF. CDR3 bases: TGTGCCAGCAGCGACGCCGCGGGATGGTACAATGAGCAGTTCTTC.

The V call is TRBV7-6, the J call TRBJ2-2; 8 bases are shared with TRBD1. The CDR3 sequence is 14 residues long. Germline CDR1 is SGHVS and CDR2 is FNYEAQ. V lost 3 bases, J lost 3 bases, and 0 bases stayed unmatched. DNA for the CDR3: TGTGCCAGCAGCTTGGGACAGGACACCGGGGAGCTGTTTTTT. Protein product: CASSLGQDTGELFF.

In this sample, this clone turned up a few times. The CDR3, as DNA: TGCGCCAGCAGCCAAGCAGACAGGAAAAACACTGAAGCTTTCTTT. The encoded protein is CASSQADRKNTEAFF. The genes are TRBV4-1 and TRBJ1-1, with D perhaps matching TRBD1 (6 bases). V shed 1 base and J shed 2 bases, with 11 bases lying between them. Germline CDR1 reads MGHRA; CDR2 reads YSYEKL. The CDR3 totals 15 residues.

The V gene is TRBV5-4, the J gene TRBJ1-4; TRBD1 agrees at 10 bases. V was clipped by 4 bases and J by 7 bases; unmatched bases: 7. CDR3 length equals 15 residues. Germline CDR1 is SGHNT and CDR2 is YYREEE (reference sequence). CDR3 sequence: CASSLRQGAGEKLFF. Here the CDR3 DNA reads TGTGCCAGCAGCCTGAGACAGGGGGCGGGTGAAAAACTGTTTTTT.

This chain uses TRBV6-2 or TRBV6-3 with TRBJ2-5; D possibly corresponds to TRBD1 (6 bases). The germline gives CDR1 MNHEY, CDR2 SVGEGT. The V and J ends lost 6 bases and 5 bases respectively, with 16 bases between them. The CDR3 runs 14 residues. The CDR3 here is CASSRQDKWETQYF. DNA of the CDR3: TGTGCCAGCAGCCGACAGGACAAATGGGAGACCCAGTACTTC.

The sample holds a few counts of this clone. The rearrangement uses TRBV27 and TRBJ1-2, with D tentatively TRBD1 (6 bases). Germline CDR1 is MNHEY and CDR2 is SMNVEV (reference sequence). The CDR3 extends over 12 amino acids. The germline V and J ends were trimmed by 3 bases and 13 bases, with 15 bases remaining between them. The CDR3 region has the DNA TGTGCCAGCAGTTTCGGATCGGGGGGGCTCACCTTC. Protein sequence: CASSFGSGGLTF.

The chain links TRBV12-3 or TRBV12-4 to TRBJ1-5; 7 nucleotides agree with TRBD1. V trimming: 6 bases; J trimming: 6 bases; junction bases outside the gene matches: 2. This CDR3 region has 12 residues. As DNA, the CDR3 is TGTGCCAGCAGGGCAGGGGGTCAGCCCCAGCATTTT. Its protein product is CASRAGGQPQHF.

V usage is TRBV21-1 and J usage is TRBJ1-3. TRBV21-1 corresponds to a pseudogene. The CDR3 sequence is 15 residues long. As DNA, the CDR3 is TGTGCCAGCAGCAGCTCAGGAGGTTTGGGAAACACCATATATTTT. Its protein product is CASSSSGGLGNTIYF.

In its sample, this clone was seen a few times. V usage is TRBV5-1 and J usage is TRBJ2-7, with 8 bases aligning to TRBD2. The J segment lost 4 bases and the V segment lost 4 bases, leaving 10 bases of the junction unmatched. This CDR3 is 15 amino acids long. In germline, CDR1 is SGHRS, CDR2 YFSETQ. CDR3 coding DNA: TGCGCCAGCAGCCCCAGGGCGGGGGGTCCGTACGAGCAGTACTTC. Protein: CASSPRAGGPYEQYF. Full variable domain (rest looked up from reference TRBV5-1 and TRBJ2-7): KAGVTQTPRYLIKTRGQQVTLSCSPISGHRSVSWYQQTPGQGLQFLFEYFSETQRNKGNFPGRFSGRQFSNSRSEMNVSTLELGDSALYLCASSPRAGGPYEQYFGPGTRLTVT.

V gene TRBV27 combines with J gene TRBJ1-1, with TRBD1 matching 8 bases. CDR1 and CDR2 from the germline V gene are MNHEY and SMNVEV (reference sequence). The CDR3 is 17 residues long. V gave up 5 bases and J gave up 5 bases; unmatched junction bases: 16. The CDR3 DNA reads as TGTGCCAGCAGTGTGGACAGGGTTCCCCACCAAATGACTGAAGCTTTCTTT. Translation gives CASSVDRVPHQMTEAFF.

This rearrangement joins TRBV4-1 to TRBJ1-1; 7 bases line up with TRBD1. J was trimmed by 4 bases and V by 0 bases; bases with no gene match: 5. Germline lookup yields CDR1 MGHRA and CDR2 YSYEKL. The CDR3 covers 15 residues. CDR3 in amino acids: CASSQDGSGGTEAFF. DNA of the CDR3: TGCGCCAGCAGCCAAGATGGTTCAGGGGGCACTGAAGCTTTCTTT.

The chain is built from TRBV2 and TRBJ2-2; perhaps TRBD1 as D (5 bases). V was clipped by 4 bases and J by 1 base, with 7 bases between them. The CDR3 extends over 14 amino acids. CDR1 and CDR2 (germline): SNHLY, FYNNEI. Here the CDR3 reads CASSGQMNTGELFF. Here the CDR3 DNA reads TGTGCCAGCAGTGGACAGATGAACACCGGGGAGCTGTTTTTT.

V usage is TRBV6-5 and J usage is TRBJ1-5; 7 bases agree with TRBD1. CDR3 length: 14 residues. Losses at the gene ends were 7 bases for V and 6 bases for J; bases not matched to a gene: 9. Germline CDR1 is MNHEY and CDR2 is SVGAGI. Here the CDR3 reads CASISRGSGQPQHF. CDR3 in DNA: TGTGCCAGCATTTCCAGGGGGTCCGGTCAGCCCCAGCATTTT.

The gene calls are TRBV5-6 and TRBJ2-3; 9 bases map to TRBD2. There are 16 residues in the CDR3. Germline V gene lookup returns CDR1 SGHDT and CDR2 YYEEEE. V shed 2 bases and J 2 bases; nucleotides not matched to a gene: 6. The CDR3 here is CASSLRLAVNTDTQYF. The CDR3 DNA follows: TGTGCCAGCAGCTTACGACTAGCGGTGAACACAGATACGCAGTATTTT.

The rearrangement links TRBV24-1 to TRBJ1-2, with D possibly being TRBD1 (6 bases). This CDR3 has 14 amino acids. Germline V gives CDR1 KGHDR, CDR2 SFDVKD. V lost 3 bases and J 5 bases, leaving 12 bases between the germline ends. The CDR3 region is CATSDTDRIYGYTF. The CDR3 DNA reads TGTGCCACCAGTGATACGGACAGAATTTATGGCTACACCTTC.

The rearrangement uses TRBV9 and TRBJ2-5; 12 bases are shared with TRBD1. This CDR3 comprises 16 residues. CDR1 and CDR2 (germline): SGDLS, YYNGEE. The ends lost 4 bases at V and 7 bases at J; junction bases unmatched: 11. The CDR3 is CASSFEGTGGVGTQYF. CDR3 coding DNA: TGTGCCAGCAGCTTCGAGGGGACAGGGGGCGTTGGGACCCAGTACTTC.

The chain's CDR3 is CSVLSDQETQYF. CDR3 DNA: TGCAGCGTTCTTAGCGATCAAGAGACCCAGTACTTC. This chain joins TRBV29-1 and TRBJ2-5; possibly TRBD2 for D (5 bases). In germline, CDR1 is SQVTM, CDR2 ANQGSEA. Trimming removed 5 bases at V and 2 bases at J, with 9 bases between. The CDR3 has 12 amino acids.

The chain couples TRBV2 to TRBJ1-1; 8 bases line up with TRBD1. CDR1 and CDR2 from the germline V gene are SNHLY and FYNNEI. The CDR3 contains 17 residues. V shed 4 bases and J 0 bases; nucleotides not matched to a gene: 10. DNA of the CDR3: TGTGCCAGCAGTGTTCCGGCTACAGGGGGGTTGAACACTGAAGCTTTCTTT. Translated, it gives CASSVPATGGLNTEAFF.

This chain links TRBV5-1 with TRBJ1-4, with 7 bases aligning to TRBD1. There are 15 residues in the CDR3. With 4 bases clipped from V and 7 bases from J, the junction kept 10 bases outside the gene matches. Germline V gives CDR1 SGHRS, CDR2 YFSETQ. The CDR3 DNA reads TGCGCCAGCAGCGCCGACAGGGCCGGGGGTGAAAAACTGTTTTTT. Translating it yields CASSADRAGGEKLFF.

This rearrangement joins TRBV19 to TRBJ2-1; TRBD2 matches 13 bases. The CDR3 has 17 residues. Germline V lookup: CDR1 LNHDA, CDR2 SQIVND (reference sequence). V shed 5 bases, J shed 8 bases, and the junction held 12 bases outside the gene matches. The CDR3 DNA reads as TGTGCCAGTAGTCTAACTAGCGGGAGGGTCTTGGGGGATGAGCAGTTCTTC. The encoded protein is CASSLTSGRVLGDEQFF.

V usage is TRBV6-5 and J usage is TRBJ1-1, with 8 bases aligning to TRBD1. This CDR3 is 15 amino acids long. J gave up 5 bases and V 5 bases, and 10 bases lay outside the gene matches. CDR1 and CDR2 (germline): MNHEY, SVGAGI. Here the CDR3 DNA reads TGTGCCAGCAGTCCCAGGGGGCGCGGGGGTACTGAAGCTTTCTTT. It yields the protein CASSPRGRGGTEAFF.

This clone was seen a single time. V is TRBV6-5 and J is TRBJ1-1, with 9 bases matching TRBD1. With 5 bases clipped from V and 1 base from J, the junction kept 5 bases outside the gene matches. The CDR3 loop spans 15 amino acids. CDR1 is MNHEY, CDR2 SVGAGI, per germline. The chain's CDR3 is CASSHTGGGNTEAFF. The CDR3 DNA is TGTGCCAGCAGTCACACAGGGGGCGGGAACACTGAAGCTTTCTTT.

This clone has more than one count but fewer than ten. The rearrangement uses TRBV19 and TRBJ2-1; 16 positions match TRBD2. J lost 1 base, V lost 1 base, and 10 bases had no gene match. The CDR3 runs to 21 residues. Germline loops: CDR1 LNHDA, CDR2 SQIVND (reference sequence). CDR3 sequence reads: CASSIGAPGLAGGRSYNEQFF. The CDR3 DNA reads as TGTGCCAGTAGTATAGGGGCTCCGGGACTAGCGGGGGGGAGGTCCTACAATGAGCAGTTCTTC.

This clone was found once. This chain joins TRBV11-2 and TRBJ2-5; 9 bases match TRBD2. V shed 5 bases and J 7 bases; nucleotides not matched to a gene: 14. The CDR3 covers 16 residues. CDR1 SGHAT and CDR2 FQNNGV come from the germline V gene. CDR3 nucleotide sequence: TGTGCCAGCAGCGTATCGCCGGGACCAGCGGGGGGGACCCAGTACTTC. This sequence encodes CASSVSPGPAGGTQYF.

This clone was observed a single time. This chain joins TRBV27 and TRBJ2-4, with D unclear. CDR3 length equals 13 residues. V lost 6 bases, J lost 1 base, and 7 bases lay in between. The germline gives CDR1 MNHEY, CDR2 SMNVEV (reference sequence). Written as DNA, the CDR3 is TGTGCCAGCAGGGGCAGGGCCAAAAACATTCAGTACTTC. This sequence encodes CASRGRAKNIQYF.

The chain carries TRBV11-3 and TRBJ1-1, with D maybe TRBD1 (5 bases). The V gene's germline CDR1 is SGHNT and CDR2 YENEEA. Trimming removed 5 bases at V and 4 bases at J, with 20 bases between. The length of the CDR3 is 16 residues. CDR3 coding DNA: TGTGCCAGCAGCCTCGACCCGCCGGGGGAGGGCACTGAAGCTTTCTTT. Its translation is CASSLDPPGEGTEAFF. The full variable domain, completed using reference TRBV11-3 and TRBJ1-1, is EAGVVQSPRYKIIEKKQPVAFWCNPISGHNTLYWYLQNLGQGPELLIRYENEEAVDDSQLPKDRFSAERLKGVDSTLKIQPAELGDSAVYLCASSLDPPGEGTEAFFGQGTRLTVV.

This sequence joins TRBV6-5 and TRBJ1-1; D uncertain. CDR3 length: 16 amino acids. Trimming pared 2 bases from V and 1 base from J, leaving 14 bases between. The germline gives CDR1 MNHEY, CDR2 SVGAGI. In DNA form, the CDR3 reads TGTGCCAGCAGTTACCGGGGTTTGCTCGGGAACACTGAAGCTTTCTTT. This translates into CASSYRGLLGNTEAFF.